The next 10 T cell receptor beta chains were all read from a single sample in a study of shared clonotypes between healthy human individuals. Only in-frame clones appear in the TCRdb table, and some are missing; sequencing was by immunoSEQ multiplex PCR. Here the sample spans about 1.5 million clones, more than 95% being singletons. The material sequenced was naive CD4+ T cells sorted from blood. Subset described: CD45RA+ positively selected. Receptors originate from a man aged 30 to 39 in good health.

The V call is TRBV5-6, the J call TRBJ2-2; possibly TRBD1 for D (6 bases). The CDR3 sequence is 17 residues long. Germline loops: CDR1 SGHDT, CDR2 YYEEEE. V was pared by 1 base and J by 5 bases, with 18 bases between. CDR3 residues: CASSLRAGEIGTGELFF. CDR3 DNA: TGTGCCAGCAGCTTGAGGGCAGGGGAAATTGGAACCGGGGAGCTGTTTTTT.

V is TRBV7-9 and J is TRBJ2-2, with D possibly matching TRBD1 (7 bases). The CDR3 is made up of 14 amino acids. The germline V and J ends were trimmed by 7 bases and 4 bases, with 13 bases remaining between them. Germline loops: CDR1 SEHNR, CDR2 FQNEAQ (reference sequence). The CDR3 DNA is TGTGCCAGCACCTACAGGGGAGGCACCGGGGAGCTGTTTTTT. This encodes CASTYRGGTGELFF.

This chain connects TRBV9 to TRBJ1-2, with D unresolved. The CDR3 covers 11 residues. The germline V gene has CDR1 SGDLS and CDR2 YYNGEE. V was cut by 3 bases and J by 3 bases, with 3 bases left in between. The CDR3 sequence is CASSADYGYTF. CDR3 nucleotide sequence: TGTGCCAGCAGCGCGGACTATGGCTACACCTTC.

J is TRBJ2-1 and V is TRBV6-6, with D hard to call. CDR1 is MNHNY, CDR2 SVGAGI, per germline (reference sequence). The CDR3 contains 14 residues. V was clipped by 6 bases and J by 7 bases, with 16 bases between them. CDR3 protein: CASSQPQDGNEQFF. The CDR3 bases are TGTGCCAGCAGCCAGCCCCAGGACGGAAATGAGCAGTTCTTC.

This clone came up a few times. The rearrangement uses TRBV5-1 and TRBJ2-1; D is unclear. Germline V gene lookup returns CDR1 SGHRS and CDR2 YFSETQ. The CDR3 is 12 residues long. Trimming pared 0 bases from V and 6 bases from J, leaving 4 bases between. This chain's CDR3 is CASSLASNEQFF. The CDR3 DNA sequence: TGCGCCAGCAGCTTGGCCTCCAATGAGCAGTTCTTC.

On this clone: A much larger clone sits a single nucleotide away, making a read error possible. The J gene is TRBJ1-1, the V gene TRBV5-1; 8 bases map to TRBD1. The germline V gene has CDR1 SGHRS and CDR2 YFSETQ. The V gene end was trimmed by 4 bases and the J gene end by 1 base; junction bases not matched to a gene: 3. CDR3 size: 14 residues. The CDR3 is CASSPGQANTEAFF. The DNA for the CDR3 is TGCGCCAGCAGCCCGGGACAGGCGAACACTGAAGCTTTCTTT. The full variable domain, rest sourced from reference TRBV5-1 and TRBJ1-1, is KAGVTQTPRYLIKTRGQQVTLSCSPISGHRSVSWYQQTPGQGLQFLFEYFSETQRNKGNFPGRFSGRQFSNSRSEMNVSTLELGDSALYLCASSPGQANTEAFFGQGTRLTVV.

The chain joins TRBV9 to TRBJ2-7, with D hard to call. The V and J ends lost 1 base and 3 bases respectively, with 14 bases between them. The CDR3 runs to 15 residues. Germline V gene lookup returns CDR1 SGDLS and CDR2 YYNGEE. CDR3 nucleotides: TGTGCCAGCAGCGTACGTGAGCATTCTAACTACGAGCAGTACTTC. This sequence encodes CASSVREHSNYEQYF.

The chain employs TRBV5-1 and TRBJ2-3; 14 bases agree with TRBD2. The length of the CDR3 is 16 residues. V was pared by 7 bases and J by 6 bases, with 10 bases of the junction left unmatched. Per the germline V gene, CDR1 is SGHRS and CDR2 is YFSETQ. The CDR3 reads CASSLRTSGRRDTQYF. In nucleotides, the CDR3 is TGCGCCAGCTCCCTTCGGACTAGCGGGAGGCGGGATACGCAGTATTTT.

V and J are TRBV10-3 and TRBJ1-3; unclear D gene. CDR3 length equals 12 residues. Trimming stripped 0 bases from V and 6 bases from J, with 3 bases between. Per the germline V gene, CDR1 is ENHRY and CDR2 is SYGVKD. In DNA, the CDR3 is TGTGCCATCAGTGAGTCCGTAAACACCATATATTTT. It codes for CAISESVNTIYF.

The V call is TRBV5-1, the J call TRBJ2-5; 11 nucleotides line up with TRBD1. Trimming took 1 base from V and 4 from J; bases not matched to a gene: 6. Germline CDR1 is SGHRS and CDR2 is YFSETQ. The CDR3 runs to 16 residues. The CDR3 here is CASSLTGQGVGETQYF. CDR3 in DNA: TGCGCCAGCAGCTTGACGGGACAGGGGGTGGGAGAGACCCAGTACTTC.